A selection of T cell receptor beta chains follows, all from one sample in a study of shared clonotypes between healthy human individuals. Only in-frame clones appear in the TCRdb table, and some are missing; sequencing was by immunoSEQ multiplex PCR. This sample yields over a million clones, of which about 70% are seen a single time; approximately 1.5% belongs to the top ten. The specimen sequenced was memory CD4+ T cells sorted from blood. These receptors came from a man aged 18 to 29 in good health. Both conserved end residues are part of each CDR3. A D gene is named only where the DNA matches it firmly.

d_call: NA; v_call: TRBV7-2; j_call: NA; cdr3_aa: CASSPLGANTYEQYF
d_call: NA; v_call: TRBV5-1; j_call: TRBJ2-3; cdr3_aa: CASSLLADTQYF
d_call: NA; v_call: TRBV6-5; j_call: TRBJ1-1; cdr3_aa: CASIQGGNTEAFF
d_call: TRBD1; v_call: TRBV30; j_call: TRBJ2-2; cdr3_aa: CAWSTGQGLTGTGELFF
d_call: TRBD1; v_call: TRBV11-1; j_call: TRBJ2-2; cdr3_aa: CASSLGTGNTGELFF
d_call: NA; v_call: TRBV10-2; j_call: TRBJ2-7; cdr3_aa: CASSEFGPGSEQYF
d_call: NA; v_call: TRBV10-2; j_call: TRBJ1-2; cdr3_aa: CASSEYGDPNYGYTF
d_call: NA; v_call: TRBV29-1; j_call: NA; cdr3_aa: CSAGGSSYEQYF
d_call: TRBD1; v_call: TRBV5-6; j_call: TRBJ1-1; cdr3_aa: CASSWSQGRGYTEAFF
d_call: NA; v_call: TRBV7-9; j_call: TRBJ2-2; cdr3_aa: CASRDSANTGELFF
d_call: TRBD1; v_call: TRBV7-2; j_call: TRBJ2-5; cdr3_aa: CASSSGTGSGETQYF
d_call: TRBD1; v_call: TRBV7-2; j_call: TRBJ1-1; cdr3_aa: CASKGQGGTEAFF
d_call: TRBD1; v_call: TRBV9; j_call: TRBJ1-2; cdr3_aa: CASSVGQGAYGYTF
d_call: NA; v_call: TRBV6-5; j_call: TRBJ2-1; cdr3_aa: CASSYSHRSYNEQFF
d_call: NA; v_call: TRBV25-1; j_call: TRBJ1-2; cdr3_aa: CASSENKGGYTF
d_call: NA; v_call: TRBV10-1; j_call: TRBJ2-2; cdr3_aa: CASSEHGTGELFF
d_call: TRBD2; v_call: TRBV27; j_call: TRBJ2-7; cdr3_aa: CASSLREGPPYEQYF
d_call: NA; v_call: TRBV10-3; j_call: TRBJ1-4; cdr3_aa: CAISENGYFNEKLFF
d_call: NA; v_call: TRBV19; j_call: TRBJ2-7; cdr3_aa: CASSIAARTINEQYF
d_call: NA; v_call: TRBV6-6; j_call: TRBJ2-7; cdr3_aa: CASRRMFLEQYF
d_call: TRBD2; v_call: TRBV7-7; j_call: TRBJ2-1; cdr3_aa: CASSLEGTSGKQFF
d_call: NA; v_call: TRBV18; j_call: TRBJ1-1; cdr3_aa: CASSPREGKLRAFF
d_call: NA; v_call: TRBV5-5; j_call: TRBJ1-1; cdr3_aa: CASSPREKLTEAFF
d_call: TRBD1; v_call: TRBV30; j_call: TRBJ1-3; cdr3_aa: CAWSQGATGNTIYF
d_call: NA; v_call: TRBV2; j_call: TRBJ2-3; cdr3_aa: CASSDSASTDTQYF
d_call: NA; v_call: TRBV6-1; j_call: TRBJ2-7; cdr3_aa: CASSGWSSYEQYF
d_call: NA; v_call: TRBV11-2; j_call: TRBJ2-5; cdr3_aa: CASSLRQFQETQYF
d_call: TRBD1; v_call: TRBV5-4; j_call: TRBJ2-5; cdr3_aa: CASSGRQGAQETQYF
d_call: NA; v_call: TRBV10-1; j_call: TRBJ1-2; cdr3_aa: CASSEGRANYGYTF
d_call: NA; v_call: TRBV15; j_call: TRBJ2-7; cdr3_aa: CATSRDLLGREQYF
d_call: NA; v_call: TRBV15; j_call: TRBJ1-2; cdr3_aa: CATSTLGLQERFNYGYTF
d_call: TRBD1; v_call: TRBV10-3; j_call: TRBJ2-2; cdr3_aa: CAISESDRGGTGELFF
d_call: TRBD1; v_call: TRBV7-6; j_call: TRBJ1-1; cdr3_aa: CASSLRQGNTEAFF
d_call: TRBD2; v_call: TRBV29-1; j_call: TRBJ2-1; cdr3_aa: CSVASGRNNEQFF
d_call: TRBD1; v_call: TRBV6-6; j_call: TRBJ1-1; cdr3_aa: CASSRQGGNTEAFF
d_call: TRBD2; v_call: TRBV28; j_call: TRBJ2-7; cdr3_aa: CASSSSGGPPYEQYF
d_call: NA; v_call: TRBV6-5; j_call: TRBJ1-1; cdr3_aa: CASKSRGPTFF